This T cell receptor beta chain was captured in a study of cytomegalovirus exposure and HLA in healthy donors. It was with 60 Vbeta and 13 Jbeta primers that the PCR ran. The table came from immunoSEQ multiplex PCR; TCRdb's copy has only in-frame clones and leaves some out. The sample has around 130,000 clones; around 70% are singletons. The CDR3 consists of 17 residues. After removal of 4 bases from V and 2 bases from J, the junction contained 12 bases not matched to a gene. The germline V gene has CDR1 LGHNA and CDR2 YSLEER. Sequencing input: PBMCs. The TCR sequence derives from a man aged 25 to 40 in good health and CMV-seropositive. The chain links TRBV4-3 to TRBJ2-7; 9 bases are a match to TRBD2. The CDR3 DNA is TGCGCCAGCAGCCTACAGCTACTAGCGGGTGGGACCTACGAGCAGTACTTC. Its protein product is CASSLQLLAGGTYEQYF.